The entry below describes one T cell receptor beta chain. Its target is not known. This CDR3 comprises 17 residues. The V and J ends lost 1 base and 0 bases respectively, with 15 bases between them. CDR1 and CDR2 from the germline V gene are MNHEY and SMNVEV (reference sequence). The sample is drawn from a study of cytomegalovirus exposure and HLA in healthy donors. General observations from the study: It was reportedly the case that the classifier diagnosed cytomegalovirus status with high specificity and sensitivity.

The PCR employed 60 Vbeta primers together with 13 Jbeta primers. Profiling relied on immunoSEQ multiplex PCR, and the TCRdb table lists in-frame clones only, not all of them. The table records 120,000 or so clones, over 80% of them present only once. V usage is TRBV27 and J usage is TRBJ1-2; D not resolved. The origin of this receptor is a man between 18 and 35 years old in good health and CMV-seropositive. What was sequenced was PBMCs. The chain's CDR3 is CASSLFAGSSTNYGYTF. CDR3 DNA: TGTGCCAGCAGTTTATTCGCTGGGAGTTCCACTAACTATGGCTACACCTTC.